These 14 T cell receptor beta chains came from one sample sequenced in a study of CD8 T cells in Susac syndrome. RNA was extracted with the RNeasy kit, and a quantity of roughly 0.5 to 1 ug was reverse transcribed using random hexamers. One entry per CDR3 protein, called by TCRdb with MiXCR from the immunoSEQ multiplex PCR reads. The sample contains some 200,000 distinct CDR3 sequences, more than 90% of which appear only once. The sequenced sample was CD4+ T cells from PBMCs. The receptors derive from a human donor with Susac syndrome.

This clonotype was seen just once. The chain joins TRBV7-2 to TRBJ2-7; 7 nucleotides line up with TRBD1. The CDR3 spans 13 residues. The trim removed 5 bases at V and 3 bases at J, leaving 4 bases unmatched. Germline CDR1 and CDR2: SGHTA and FQGNSA. The CDR3 DNA reads as TGTGCCAGCAGCGCAAGACAGGGCTACGAGCAGTACTTC. Amino acids: CASSARQGYEQYF.

The chain links TRBV6-6 to TRBJ1-5, with D maybe TRBD1 (5 bases). Deletions cut 6 bases from V and 4 bases from J, with 13 bases between. The CDR3 has 14 residues. Germline V lookup: CDR1 MNHNY, CDR2 SVGAGI (reference sequence). The CDR3 nucleotides are TGTGCCAGCAGCCTACCCCGGACAAATCAGCCCCAGCATTTT. Its translation: CASSLPRTNQPQHF.

The genes are TRBV29-1 and TRBJ1-2; unclear D gene. CDR3 size: 9 residues. Trimming stripped 7 bases from V and 10 bases from J, with 10 bases between. From germline, CDR1 is SQVTM and CDR2 ANQGSEA. CDR3 region: CSAGGAYTF. The CDR3 bases are TGCAGCGCGGGAGGCGCCTACACCTTC.

The rearrangement uses TRBV7-8 and TRBJ2-5, with a tentative D call TRBD1 (5 bases). Germline values: CDR1 SGHVS, CDR2 FQNEAQ. The CDR3 runs 12 residues. Trimming removed 5 bases from V and 5 bases from J, with 9 bases in between. CDR3 in amino acids: CASSRTSETQYF. In DNA, the CDR3 is TGTGCCAGCAGCAGGACATCCGAGACCCAGTACTTC.

The gene calls are TRBV28 and TRBJ1-2, with 11 bases lining up with TRBD1. The CDR3 contains 15 residues. CDR1 and CDR2 from the germline V gene are MDHEN and SYDVKM. J lost 4 bases, V lost 5 bases, and 6 bases had no gene match. For the CDR3, the DNA is TGTGCCAGCAGTACACGGGACAGGGGGTTCTATGGCTACACCTTC. Translation: CASSTRDRGFYGYTF.

The CDR3 here is CASSIAGPNYGYTF. CDR3 bases: TGTGCCAGTAGTATAGCCGGGCCTAACTATGGCTACACCTTC. This rearrangement joins TRBV19 to TRBJ1-2; D is uncertain. This CDR3 contains 14 residues. V was pared by 1 base and J by 0 bases, with 6 bases between. Germline CDR1 is LNHDA and CDR2 is SQIVND (reference sequence).

This sequence joins TRBV4-1 and TRBJ1-6; D remains ambiguous. The V gene's germline CDR1 is MGHRA and CDR2 YSYEKL. The CDR3 loop spans 15 amino acids. Trimming left V 0 bases short and J 7 bases short, with 10 bases between. The CDR3 loop is CASSQEGLPNSPLHF. The CDR3 nucleotides read TGCGCCAGCAGCCAAGAGGGTCTCCCAAATTCACCCCTCCACTTT.

The rearrangement links TRBV30 to TRBJ2-7; D may be TRBD1 (5 bases). The CDR3 totals 12 residues. The germline V and J ends were trimmed by 4 bases and 2 bases, with 9 bases remaining between them. The germline CDR1 and CDR2 sequences are GTSNPN and SVGIG (reference sequence). The CDR3 bases are TGTGCCTGGAAATCAGGGACCTACGAGCAGTACTTC. Translated, it gives CAWKSGTYEQYF.

The chain uses TRBV5-4 and TRBJ2-7, with D perhaps TRBD1 or TRBD2 (5 bases each). From germline, CDR1 is SGHNT and CDR2 YYREEE (reference sequence). This CDR3 is built from 14 residues. V shed 0 bases and J shed 6 bases, with 13 bases lying between them. CDR3 sequence (DNA): TGTGCCAGCAGCTTGGGCCAGGGACGAGGCGAGCAGTACTTC. This sequence encodes CASSLGQGRGEQYF.

The V and J genes are TRBV10-3 and TRBJ2-1; 11 nucleotides line up with TRBD2. Germline V CDR1 and CDR2: ENHRY, SYGVKD. Trimming cost V 5 bases and J 10 bases; bases outside gene matches: 10. CDR3 length equals 15 residues. CDR3 in amino acids: CAISLLAGESSEQFF. Here the CDR3 DNA reads TGTGCCATCAGTCTACTAGCGGGGGAGTCAAGCGAGCAGTTCTTC.

The rearrangement uses TRBV6-4 and TRBJ2-3; D is uncertain. The CDR3 runs 14 residues. V lost 3 bases and J lost 0, with 7 bases in between. CDR1 and CDR2 (germline): MRHNA, SNTAGT. The CDR3 sequence: CASSELASTDTQYF. The CDR3 nucleotides are TGTGCCAGCAGTGAGTTGGCTAGCACAGATACGCAGTATTTT.

The J gene is TRBJ2-1, the V gene TRBV6-2 or TRBV6-3, with D possibly TRBD1 on 6 matching bases. The CDR3 runs to 15 residues. Trimming took 4 bases from V and 6 from J, leaving 16 bases between them. CDR1 and CDR2 from the germline V gene are MNHEY and SVGEGT. The CDR3 DNA reads TGTGCCAGCAGTTTTGGCCAGGGGCAGGTCAATGAGCAGTTCTTC. Its protein product is CASSFGQGQVNEQFF.

This chain joins TRBV7-3 and TRBJ2-2; D perhaps matches TRBD1 (5 bases). V was trimmed by 3 bases and J by 3 bases, leaving 8 bases between them. CDR1 SGHTA and CDR2 FQGTGA come from the germline V gene. The CDR3 is 14 amino acids. The CDR3 DNA reads as TGTGCCAGCAGCTTTTCCAGGGACACCGGGGAGCTGTTTTTT. Protein: CASSFSRDTGELFF.

This clonotype was seen more than once but under ten times. J is TRBJ2-4 and V is TRBV4-1, with D perhaps TRBD2 (5 bases). The CDR3 contains 15 residues. V was cut by 1 base and J by 2 bases, with 9 bases left in between. Germline CDR1 MGHRA, CDR2 YSYEKL. CDR3 region: CASSQGRGTKNIQYF. DNA for the CDR3: TGCGCCAGCAGCCAAGGCAGAGGGACCAAAAACATTCAGTACTTC.